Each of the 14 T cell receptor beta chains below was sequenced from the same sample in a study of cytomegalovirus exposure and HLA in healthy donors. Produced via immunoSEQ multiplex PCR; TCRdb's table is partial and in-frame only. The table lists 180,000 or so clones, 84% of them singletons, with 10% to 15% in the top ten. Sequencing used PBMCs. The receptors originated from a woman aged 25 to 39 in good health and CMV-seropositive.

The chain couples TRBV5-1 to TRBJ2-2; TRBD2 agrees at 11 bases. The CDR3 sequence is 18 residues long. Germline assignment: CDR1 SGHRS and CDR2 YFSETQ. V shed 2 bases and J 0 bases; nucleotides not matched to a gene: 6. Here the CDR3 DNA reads TGCGCCAGCAGCTTCCTCTCGACTAGCGGGACGAACACCGGGGAGCTGTTTTTT. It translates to CASSFLSTSGTNTGELFF.

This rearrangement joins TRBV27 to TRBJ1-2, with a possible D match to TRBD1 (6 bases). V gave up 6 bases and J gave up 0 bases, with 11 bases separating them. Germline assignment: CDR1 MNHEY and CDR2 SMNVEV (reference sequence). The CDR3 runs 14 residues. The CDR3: CASRATGSNYGYTF. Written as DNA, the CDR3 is TGTGCCAGCAGGGCGACAGGATCTAACTATGGCTACACCTTC.

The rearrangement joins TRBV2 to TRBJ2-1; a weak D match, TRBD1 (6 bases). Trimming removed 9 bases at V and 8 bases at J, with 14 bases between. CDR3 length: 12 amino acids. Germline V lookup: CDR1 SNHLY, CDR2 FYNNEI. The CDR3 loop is CASRDMRDEQFF. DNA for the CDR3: TGTGCCAGTCGGGACATGCGTGATGAGCAGTTCTTC.

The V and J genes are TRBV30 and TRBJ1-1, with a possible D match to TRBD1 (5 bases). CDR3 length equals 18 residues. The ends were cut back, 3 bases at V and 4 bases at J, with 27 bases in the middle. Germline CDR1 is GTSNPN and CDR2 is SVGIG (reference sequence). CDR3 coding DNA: TGTGCCTGGAGATCAGAGGTGTCTACCCCAGGGTGCATCACTGAAGCTTTCTTT. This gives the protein CAWRSEVSTPGCITEAFF.

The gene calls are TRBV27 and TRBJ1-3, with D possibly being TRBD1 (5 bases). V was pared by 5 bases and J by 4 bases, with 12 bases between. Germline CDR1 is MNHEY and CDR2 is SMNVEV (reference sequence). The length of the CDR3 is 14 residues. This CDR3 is CASSDRSSGNTIYF. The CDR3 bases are TGTGCCAGCAGTGACAGATCGTCCGGAAACACCATATATTTT.

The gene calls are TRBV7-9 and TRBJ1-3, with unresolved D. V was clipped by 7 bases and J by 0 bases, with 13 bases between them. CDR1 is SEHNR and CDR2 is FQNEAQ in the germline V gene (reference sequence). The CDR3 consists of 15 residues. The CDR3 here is CASKDQDLSGNTIYF. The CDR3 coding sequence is TGTGCCAGCAAGGATCAGGATCTCTCTGGAAACACCATATATTTT.

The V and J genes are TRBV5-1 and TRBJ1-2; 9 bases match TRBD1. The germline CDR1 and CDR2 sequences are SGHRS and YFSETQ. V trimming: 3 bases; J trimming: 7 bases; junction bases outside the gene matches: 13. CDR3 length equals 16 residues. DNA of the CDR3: TGCGCCAGCAGCTCCCTCGCGGGACAGGGTGCTAGTGGCTACACCTTC. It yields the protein CASSSLAGQGASGYTF.

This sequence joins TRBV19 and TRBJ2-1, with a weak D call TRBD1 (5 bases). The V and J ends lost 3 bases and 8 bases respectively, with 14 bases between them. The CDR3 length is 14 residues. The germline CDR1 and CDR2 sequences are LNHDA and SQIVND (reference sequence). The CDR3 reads CASSMGPLRDEQFF. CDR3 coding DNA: TGTGCCAGTAGTATGGGGCCCCTAAGGGATGAGCAGTTCTTC. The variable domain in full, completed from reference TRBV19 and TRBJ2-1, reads DGGITQSPKYLFRKEGQNVTLSCEQNLNHDAMYWYRQDPGQGLRLIYYSQIVNDFQKGDIAEGYSVSREKKESFPLTVTSAQKNPTAFYLCASSMGPLRDEQFFGPGTRLTVL.

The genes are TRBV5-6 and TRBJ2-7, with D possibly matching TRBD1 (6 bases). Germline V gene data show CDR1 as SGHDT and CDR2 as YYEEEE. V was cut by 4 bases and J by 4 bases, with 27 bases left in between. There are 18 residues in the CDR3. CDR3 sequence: CASSIGRGLQTFAYEQYF. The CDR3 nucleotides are TGTGCCAGCAGCATAGGCAGGGGCCTCCAGACTTTCGCGTACGAGCAGTACTTC.

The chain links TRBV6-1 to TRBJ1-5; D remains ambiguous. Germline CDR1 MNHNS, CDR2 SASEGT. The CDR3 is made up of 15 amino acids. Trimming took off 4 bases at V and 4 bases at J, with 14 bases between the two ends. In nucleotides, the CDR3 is TGTGCCAGCAGTGCTGCGTCTGGGCCGAATCAGCCCCAGCATTTT. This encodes CASSAASGPNQPQHF.

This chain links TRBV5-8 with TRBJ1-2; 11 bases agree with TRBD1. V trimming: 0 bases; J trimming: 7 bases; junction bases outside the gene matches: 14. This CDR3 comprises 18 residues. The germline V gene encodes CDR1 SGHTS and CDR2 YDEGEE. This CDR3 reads CASSLGLNPGQGAFGYTF. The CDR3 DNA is TGTGCCAGCAGCTTGGGACTCAATCCTGGACAGGGGGCGTTTGGCTACACCTTC.

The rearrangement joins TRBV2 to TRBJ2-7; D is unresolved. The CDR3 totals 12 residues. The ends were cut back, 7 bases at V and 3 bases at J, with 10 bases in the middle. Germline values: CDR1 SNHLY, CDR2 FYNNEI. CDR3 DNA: TGTGCCAGCAATGAGCACTTCTACGAGCAGTACTTC. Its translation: CASNEHFYEQYF. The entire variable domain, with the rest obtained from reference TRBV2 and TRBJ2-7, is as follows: EPEVTQTPSHQVTQMGQEVILRCVPISNHLYFYWYRQILGQKVEFLVSFYNNEISEKSEIFDDQFSVERPDGSNFTLKIRSTKLEDSAMYFCASNEHFYEQYFGPGTRLTVT.

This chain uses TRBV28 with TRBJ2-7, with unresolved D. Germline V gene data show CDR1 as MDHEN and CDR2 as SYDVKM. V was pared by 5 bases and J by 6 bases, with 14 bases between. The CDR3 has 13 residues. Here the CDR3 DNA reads TGTGCCAGCAGTCCCCCAGGTAGGCCCGAGCAGTACTTC. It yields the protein CASSPPGRPEQYF.

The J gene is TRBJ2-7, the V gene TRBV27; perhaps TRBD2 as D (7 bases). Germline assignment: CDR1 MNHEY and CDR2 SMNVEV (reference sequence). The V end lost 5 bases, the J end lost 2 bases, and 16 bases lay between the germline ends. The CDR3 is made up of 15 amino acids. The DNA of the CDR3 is TGTGCCAGCAGTGGGGGGCGGGAGTTTACCTACGAGCAGTACTTC. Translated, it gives CASSGGREFTYEQYF.